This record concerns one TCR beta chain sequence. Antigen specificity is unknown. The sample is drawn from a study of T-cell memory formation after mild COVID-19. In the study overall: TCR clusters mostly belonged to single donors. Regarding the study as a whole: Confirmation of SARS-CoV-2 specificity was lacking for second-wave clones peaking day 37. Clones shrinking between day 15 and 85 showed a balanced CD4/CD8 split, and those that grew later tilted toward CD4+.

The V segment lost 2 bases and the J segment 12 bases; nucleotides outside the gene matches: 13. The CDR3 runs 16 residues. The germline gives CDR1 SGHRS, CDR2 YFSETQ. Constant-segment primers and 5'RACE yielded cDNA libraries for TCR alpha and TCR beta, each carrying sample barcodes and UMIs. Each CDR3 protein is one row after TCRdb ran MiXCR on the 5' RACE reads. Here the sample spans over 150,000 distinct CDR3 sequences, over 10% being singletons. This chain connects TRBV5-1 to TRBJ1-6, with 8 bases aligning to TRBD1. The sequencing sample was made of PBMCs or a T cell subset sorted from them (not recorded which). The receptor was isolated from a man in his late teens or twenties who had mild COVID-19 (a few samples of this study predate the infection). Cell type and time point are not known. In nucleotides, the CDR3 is TGCGCCAGCAGCTTCGGACAGGGAGGATCGATAGGACCCCTCCACTTT. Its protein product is CASSFGQGGSIGPLHF.